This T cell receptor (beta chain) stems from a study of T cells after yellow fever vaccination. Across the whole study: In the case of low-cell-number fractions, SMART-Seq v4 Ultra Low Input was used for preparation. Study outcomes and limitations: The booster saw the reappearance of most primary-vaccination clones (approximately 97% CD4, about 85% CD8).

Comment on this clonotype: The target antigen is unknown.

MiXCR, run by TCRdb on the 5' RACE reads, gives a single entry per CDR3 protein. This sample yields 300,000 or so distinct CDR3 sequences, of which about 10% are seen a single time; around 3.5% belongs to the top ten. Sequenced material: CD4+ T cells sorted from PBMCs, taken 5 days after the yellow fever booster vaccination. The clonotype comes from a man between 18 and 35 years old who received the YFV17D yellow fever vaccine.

In DNA, the CDR3 is TGTGCCAGCATGCTGCCGGGTGCAGATACGCAGTATTTT. Translation: CASMLPGADTQYF. The chain has TRBV6-5 and TRBJ2-3; D unresolved. This CDR3 spans 13 amino acids. From germline, CDR1 is MNHEY and CDR2 SVGAGI. Between the trimmed V and J ends, which lost 7 bases and 4 bases, there was a span of 12 bases.